Listed below are T cell receptor beta chains from one sample, sequenced in a study of PD-1 blockade in classical Hodgkin lymphoma. This table comes from immunoSEQ multiplex PCR, and its TCRdb copy is limited to in-frame clones, with some not included. The profile covers some 38,000 clones, with approximately 80% appearing a single time and approximately 11% taken by the ten largest. The starting material was peripheral blood mononuclear cells (PBMCs), obtained at baseline. The origin of the receptors is a human donor with classical Hodgkin lymphoma. Each CDR3 is given with its conserved first and last residue. D genes are given only for firm matches. Clone size is shown for a subset of rows, as once, few, many or a class of expanded clone.

V	D	J	size	length	DNA	CDR3
TRBV7-2	TRBD2	TRBJ2-3	.	16	TGTGCCAGCAGTTTCGGGACTAGCGGGAGCACAGATACGCAGTATTTT	CASSFGTSGSTDTQYF
TRBV27	TRBD2	TRBJ2-7	once	15	TGTGCCAGCAGTTTCGCGGCGGGGGGGACCTACGAGCAGTACTTC	CASSFAAGGTYEQYF
TRBV11-2	.	TRBJ1-3	.	15	TGTGCCAGCAGCTTATTGGAGGGGAGAGGAAACACCATATATTTT	CASSLLEGRGNTIYF
TRBV21-1	.	TRBJ1-1	.	17	TGTGCCAGCAGCCCCCGGACAGGGATTGAAAAGGACACTGAAGCTTTCTTT	CASSPRTGIEKDTEAFF
TRBV15	.	TRBJ2-5	.	12	TGTGCCACCAGCAGAGCGTCGGAGACCCAGTACTTC	CATSRASETQYF
TRBV5-8	.	TRBJ2-2	.	15	TGTGCCAGCAGCCAAGAGCTTTCGAACACCGGGGAGCTGTTTTTT	CASSQELSNTGELFF
TRBV2	.	TRBJ1-1	once	14	TGTGCCAGCGCCTCATTGGTACCGAACACTGAAGCTTTCTTT	CASASLVPNTEAFF
TRBV29-1	TRBD2	TRBJ2-7	.	13	TGCAGCGTTTTACTAGCGGGAGGTTACGAGCAGTACTTC	CSVLLAGGYEQYF
TRBV5-4	.	TRBJ2-7	.	13	TGTGCCAGCAGGGCACCTCAGGGCTACGAGCAGTACTTC	CASRAPQGYEQYF
TRBV7-9	TRBD1	TRBJ1-4	few	16	TGTGCCAGCAGCTTAGCGCGGGCAGGGGGCGGTGAAAAACTGTTTTTT	CASSLARAGGGEKLFF
TRBV27	.	TRBJ2-7	.	14	TGTGCCAGCAGTTGGGTAGGGGGCTCCTACGAGCAGTACTTC	CASSWVGGSYEQYF
TRBV7-9	.	TRBJ1-1	few	12	TGTGCCAGCAGCCCGCAGGGGTCTGAAGCTTTCTTT	CASSPQGSEAFF
TRBV4-3	.	TRBJ2-2	few	17	TGCGCCAGCAGCCAAGATGGAAGCGGACCTAACACCGGGGAGCTGTTTTTT	CASSQDGSGPNTGELFF
TRBV18	.	TRBJ1-4	.	16	TGTGCCAGCTCACCGGGGGGACAATCAACTAATGAAAAACTGTTTTTT	CASSPGGQSTNEKLFF
TRBV29-1	.	TRBJ1-2	few	12	TGCAGCGTTTCTCGGGGGATGGGTGGCTACACCTTC	CSVSRGMGGYTF
TRBV5-1	.	TRBJ2-3	.	15	TGCGCCAGCAGCGACACCCCCACCAGCGCAGATACGCAGTATTTT	CASSDTPTSADTQYF
TRBV19	TRBD1	TRBJ1-5	.	15	TGTGCCAGCCGGGACAGGCTTAATAGCAATCAGCCCCAGCATTTT	CASRDRLNSNQPQHF
TRBV5-1	TRBD1	TRBJ2-1	.	15	TGCGCCAGCAGCGTGAGGACAGGAGAATACAATGAGCAGTTCTTC	CASSVRTGEYNEQFF
TRBV6-6	TRBD2	TRBJ2-5	.	15	TGTGCCAGCAGCGACAGGGGGACTAGCGGGAGCCCCCAGTACTTC	CASSDRGTSGSPQYF
TRBV19	TRBD2	TRBJ2-2	few	17	TGTGCCAGTAGTTCCCCTTCTAGCGGGAGCCACACCGGGGAGCTGTTTTTT	CASSSPSSGSHTGELFF
TRBV28	.	TRBJ2-1	.	13	TGTGCCAGCAGTGCCGGACTGTACAATGAGCAGTTCTTC	CASSAGLYNEQFF
TRBV9	.	TRBJ1-4	.	13	TGTGCCAGCAGGCGCGACAGTAATGAAAAACTGTTTTTT	CASRRDSNEKLFF
TRBV5-6	.	TRBJ2-3	.	16	TGTGCCAGCAGCTTGGCCTCGGAGCGCAGCACAGATACGCAGTATTTT	CASSLASERSTDTQYF
TRBV10-3	TRBD2	TRBJ2-1	.	15	TGTGCCATCAGTGGTAGCCTAGCGGGAGACAATGAGCAGTTCTTC	CAISGSLAGDNEQFF
TRBV7-9	.	TRBJ2-7	.	15	TGTGCCAGCAGCTTATCACAGGGCATAAAGAACGAGCAGTACTTC	CASSLSQGIKNEQYF
TRBV28	TRBD2	TRBJ2-6	few	19	TGTGCCAGCAGCGCCCCCTACTCCGGGGGGGATTCTGGGGCCAACGTCCTGACTTTC	CASSAPYSGGDSGANVLTF
TRBV25-1	.	TRBJ2-3	.	13	TGTGCCAGCAGTAGGGGTAGCACAGATACGCAGTATTTT	CASSRGSTDTQYF
TRBV7-6	.	TRBJ1-1	.	15	TGTGCCAGCAGCCCGACCTGGGTGGGTAACACTGAAGCTTTCTTT	CASSPTWVGNTEAFF
TRBV14	TRBD1	TRBJ2-2	many	16	TGTGCCAGCAGCCAAGGGGGGACAGCGAACACCGGGGAGCTGTTTTTT	CASSQGGTANTGELFF
TRBV7-6	.	TRBJ2-7	.	14	TGTGCCAGCAGCCTATTAACGGGGGTCCTCGAGCAGTACTTC	CASSLLTGVLEQYF
TRBV6-1	.	TRBJ1-2	once	15	TGTGCCAGCAGTGCTGAAAGGGCGCAAGGCTATGGCTACACCTTC	CASSAERAQGYGYTF
TRBV25-1	TRBD2	TRBJ2-7	few	13	TGTGCCAGCAGTGGGGCGGGGGCCTACGAGCAGTACTTC	CASSGAGAYEQYF
TRBV19	TRBD2	TRBJ2-1	.	17	TGTGCCAGTAGTTCCAGACTAGCGGGAACCATTAACAATGAGCAGTTCTTC	CASSSRLAGTINNEQFF
TRBV7-9	TRBD2	TRBJ2-3	.	16	TGTGCCAGCAGCCTGGGACTAGCGCCTGGCACAGATACGCAGTATTTT	CASSLGLAPGTDTQYF
TRBV7-8	.	TRBJ2-3	.	19	TGTGCCAGCAGCTTAAGTTATAAGATCGGGACTCTTCGCACAGATACGCAGTATTTT	CASSLSYKIGTLRTDTQYF
TRBV19	.	TRBJ2-7	few	14	TGTGCCAGTAGTCTCGGGCGGGGGCCCTACGAGCAGTACTTC	CASSLGRGPYEQYF
TRBV18	TRBD1	TRBJ2-5	.	14	TGTGCCAGCTCGCGGGACAGGGTTCTGGAGACCCAGTACTTC	CASSRDRVLETQYF
TRBV28	TRBD1	TRBJ2-2	.	17	TGTGCCAGCAGACCTGCGCCCGACAGGGGCCTCACCGGGGAGCTGTTTTTT	CASRPAPDRGLTGELFF
TRBV25-1	.	TRBJ2-6	.	13	TGTGCCAGCGGAGACTCTGGGGCCAACGTCCTGACTTTC	CASGDSGANVLTF